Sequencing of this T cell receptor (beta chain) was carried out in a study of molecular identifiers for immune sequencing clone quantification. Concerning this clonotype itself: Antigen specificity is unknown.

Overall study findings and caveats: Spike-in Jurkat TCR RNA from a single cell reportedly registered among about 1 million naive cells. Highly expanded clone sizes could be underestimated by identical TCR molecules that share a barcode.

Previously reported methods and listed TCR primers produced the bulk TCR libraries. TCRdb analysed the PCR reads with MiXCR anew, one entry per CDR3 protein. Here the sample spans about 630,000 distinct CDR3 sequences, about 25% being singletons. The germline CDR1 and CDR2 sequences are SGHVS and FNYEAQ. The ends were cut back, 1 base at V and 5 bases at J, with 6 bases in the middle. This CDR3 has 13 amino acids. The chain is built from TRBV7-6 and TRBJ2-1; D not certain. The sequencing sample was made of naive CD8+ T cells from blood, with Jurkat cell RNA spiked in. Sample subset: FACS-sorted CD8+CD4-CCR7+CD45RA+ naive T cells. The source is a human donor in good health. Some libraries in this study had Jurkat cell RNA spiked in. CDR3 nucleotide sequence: TGTGCCAGCAGCTTAGGATTTGACAATGAGCAGTTCTTC. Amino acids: CASSLGFDNEQFF.